This T cell receptor beta chain was sequenced for a study of shared clonotypes between healthy human individuals. Study in general: CD4 naive and memory got three plates each, CD8 naive two, CD8 memory one.

Cells designated naive CD8 were CD45RO-negative and were positively selected for CCR7, with terminally differentiated effector memory CD45RA+ cells excluded. Whole-study results and caveats: When naive CD4 clonotypes were compared across a few donors, 4% to 5.5% were shared.

In the authors' methods: ImmunoSEQ gave junction-only sequences without quality scores, so filtering differed. The method was immunoSEQ multiplex PCR; TCRdb's version includes in-frame clones alone and lacks a portion of them. V and J calls and clone size come straight from that table; D and trimming were deduced from the DNA. The table records more than 2 million clones, roughly 95% of them present only once. This clone was seen a single time. Its matching antigen is unknown. Sequences were obtained from naive CD8+ T cells sorted from blood. This clonotype originated in a man aged 18 to 30 in good health.

The CDR3 sequence: CASSIGAGLMNTEAFF. Written as DNA, the CDR3 is TGTGCCAGTAGTATTGGGGCGGGCCTCATGAACACTGAAGCTTTCTTT. V usage is TRBV19 and J usage is TRBJ1-1; possibly TRBD1 for D (5 bases). V gave up 3 bases and J gave up 0 bases, with 14 bases separating them. The V gene's germline CDR1 is LNHDA and CDR2 SQIVND (reference sequence). This CDR3 has 16 residues. The full variable domain, rest sourced from reference TRBV19 and TRBJ1-1, is DGGITQSPKYLFRKEGQNVTLSCEQNLNHDAMYWYRQDPGQGLRLIYYSQIVNDFQKGDIAEGYSVSREKKESFPLTVTSAQKNPTAFYLCASSIGAGLMNTEAFFGQGTRLTVV.